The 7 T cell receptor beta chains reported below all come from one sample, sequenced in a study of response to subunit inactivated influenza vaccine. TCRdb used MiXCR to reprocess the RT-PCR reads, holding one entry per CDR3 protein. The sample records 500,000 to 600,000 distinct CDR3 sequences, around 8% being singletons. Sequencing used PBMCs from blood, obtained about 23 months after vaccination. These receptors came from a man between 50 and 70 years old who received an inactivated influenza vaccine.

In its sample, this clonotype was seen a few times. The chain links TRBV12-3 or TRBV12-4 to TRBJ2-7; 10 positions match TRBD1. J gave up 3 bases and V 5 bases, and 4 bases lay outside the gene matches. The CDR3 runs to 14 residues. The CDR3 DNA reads TGTGCCAGCAGTAAGACAGGGGGCGACTACGAGCAGTACTTC. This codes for CASSKTGGDYEQYF.

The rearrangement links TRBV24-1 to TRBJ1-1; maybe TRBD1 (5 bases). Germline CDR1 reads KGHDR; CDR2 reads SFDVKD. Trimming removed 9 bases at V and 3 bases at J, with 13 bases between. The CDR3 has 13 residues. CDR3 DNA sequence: TGTGCCACCCGTGGGGTACAGGACACTGAAGCTTTCTTT. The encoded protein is CATRGVQDTEAFF.

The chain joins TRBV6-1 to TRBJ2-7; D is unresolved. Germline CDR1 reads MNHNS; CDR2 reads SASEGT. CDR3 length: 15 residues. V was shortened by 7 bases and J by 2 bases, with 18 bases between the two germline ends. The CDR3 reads CASTLQPGSAYEQYF. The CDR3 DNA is TGTGCCAGCACCCTACAGCCCGGCTCAGCCTACGAGCAGTACTTC.

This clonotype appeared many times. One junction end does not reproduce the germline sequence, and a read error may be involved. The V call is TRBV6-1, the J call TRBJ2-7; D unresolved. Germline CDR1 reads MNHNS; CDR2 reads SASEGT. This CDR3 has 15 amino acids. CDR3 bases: TGTGCCAGCATCGAAGCGTGGGCACTCTCCAACGAGCAGTACTTC. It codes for CASIEAWALSNEQYF.

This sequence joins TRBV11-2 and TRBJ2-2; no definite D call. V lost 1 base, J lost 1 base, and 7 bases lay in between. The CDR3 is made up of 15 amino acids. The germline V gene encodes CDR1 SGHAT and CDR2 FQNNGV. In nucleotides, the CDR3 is TGTGCCAGCAGCTTAGTGGAGAAGAACACCGGGGAGCTGTTTTTT. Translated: CASSLVEKNTGELFF.

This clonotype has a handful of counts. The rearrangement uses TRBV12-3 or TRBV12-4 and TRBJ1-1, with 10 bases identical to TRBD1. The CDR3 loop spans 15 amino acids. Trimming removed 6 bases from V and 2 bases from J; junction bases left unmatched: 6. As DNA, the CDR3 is TGTGCCAGCAGCAAACGGACAGGGGGAAACACTGAAGCTTTCTTT. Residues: CASSKRTGGNTEAFF.

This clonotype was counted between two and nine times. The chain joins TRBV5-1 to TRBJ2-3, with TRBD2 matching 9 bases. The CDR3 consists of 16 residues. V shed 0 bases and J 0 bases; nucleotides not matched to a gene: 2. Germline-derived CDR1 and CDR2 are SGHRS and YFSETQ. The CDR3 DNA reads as TGCGCCAGCAGCTTGGGGACTAGCGACAGCACAGATACGCAGTATTTT. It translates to CASSLGTSDSTDTQYF.